This T cell receptor beta chain emerged from a study of Graves' ophthalmopathy and Graves' hyperthyroidism. Findings of the study overall: Among expanded thyroid clonotypes above 0.001 frequency, most also occurred in blood. With 60% to 71% sensitivity and about 72% specificity, the model predicted ophthalmopathy progression.

This clonotype occurred many times. Its antigen remains unidentified. The authors amplified TCR beta CDR3 regions, and they did so from RNA transcripts for repertoire sequencing. HTBI-primed RT-PCR formed the first round, and a multiplex PCR formed the second. TCRdb analysed the multiplex PCR reads with MiXCR anew, one entry per CDR3 protein. The sample lists about 340,000 distinct CDR3 sequences, roughly a sixth occurring once. The CDR3 has 15 residues. Germline-derived CDR1 and CDR2 are DFQATT and SNEGSKA (reference sequence). Unmatched junction bases numbered 6, after V lost 2 bases and J lost 8 bases. The study enrolled ophthalmopathy donors with moderate-to-severe activity, CAS ≥3, NOSPECS ≥4 and duration under 3 months. A roughly 10 ml volume of fresh peripheral blood provided the PBMCs.

The sequence was collected from an adult man with Graves' ophthalmopathy. Material for sequencing was peripheral blood. The rearrangement links TRBV20-1 to TRBJ1-6, with TRBD1 matching 10 bases. Here the CDR3 reads CSARPPGQGYSPLHF. The CDR3 region has the DNA TGCAGTGCTAGACCCCCGGGACAGGGGTATTCACCCCTCCACTTT.